This T cell receptor (beta chain) was found in a study of blood T cell repertoires in COVID-19. This CDR3 comprises 16 residues. Germline V gene data show CDR1 as SGDLS and CDR2 as YYNGEE. The V gene lost 3 bases and the J gene lost 2 bases, with 15 bases spanning the gap. Assay: immunoSEQ multiplex PCR; the TCRdb copy retains only in-frame clones and omits some. The sample has fewer than 50,000 clones; over 75% are singletons. The sequence was obtained from a human donor in a cohort sampled during active COVID-19. The chain employs TRBV9 and TRBJ1-3, with D possibly TRBD1 on 6 matching bases. Sequenced input: peripheral blood. CDR3 DNA: TGTGCCAGCAGCGGCCAACGAGCAGGGGCTGGAAACACCATATATTTT. This codes for CASSGQRAGAGNTIYF. Filled out from reference TRBV9 and TRBJ1-3, the complete variable domain reads DSGVTQTPKHLITATGQRVTLRCSPRSGDLSVYWYQQSLDQGLQFLIQYYNGEERAKGNILERFSAQQFPDLHSELNLSSLELGDSALYFCASSGQRAGAGNTIYFGEGSWLTVV.